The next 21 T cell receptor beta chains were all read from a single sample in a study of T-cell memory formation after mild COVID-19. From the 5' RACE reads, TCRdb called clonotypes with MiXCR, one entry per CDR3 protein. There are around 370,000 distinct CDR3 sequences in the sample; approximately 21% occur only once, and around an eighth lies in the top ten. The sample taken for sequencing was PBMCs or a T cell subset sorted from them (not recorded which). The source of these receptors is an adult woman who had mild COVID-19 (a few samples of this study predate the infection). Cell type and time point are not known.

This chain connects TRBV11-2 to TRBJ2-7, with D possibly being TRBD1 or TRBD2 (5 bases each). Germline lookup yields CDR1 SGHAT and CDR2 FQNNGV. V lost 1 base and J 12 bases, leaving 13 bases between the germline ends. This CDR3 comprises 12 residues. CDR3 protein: CASSLGLGTPYF. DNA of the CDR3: TGTGCCAGCAGCTTAGGGCTCGGGACCCCGTACTTC.

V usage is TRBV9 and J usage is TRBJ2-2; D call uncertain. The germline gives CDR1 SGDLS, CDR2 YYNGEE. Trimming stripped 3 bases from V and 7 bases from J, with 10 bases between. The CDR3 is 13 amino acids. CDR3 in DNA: TGTGCCAGCAGCGGTTCAAGTAACGGGGAGCTGTTTTTT. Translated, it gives CASSGSSNGELFF.

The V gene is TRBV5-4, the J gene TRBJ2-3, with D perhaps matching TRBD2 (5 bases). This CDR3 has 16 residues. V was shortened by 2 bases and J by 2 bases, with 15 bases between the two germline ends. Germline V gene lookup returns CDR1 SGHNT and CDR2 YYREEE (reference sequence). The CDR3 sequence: CASSLGLAVVTDTQYF. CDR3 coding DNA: TGTGCCAGCAGCTTAGGGCTAGCAGTCGTCACAGATACGCAGTATTTT.

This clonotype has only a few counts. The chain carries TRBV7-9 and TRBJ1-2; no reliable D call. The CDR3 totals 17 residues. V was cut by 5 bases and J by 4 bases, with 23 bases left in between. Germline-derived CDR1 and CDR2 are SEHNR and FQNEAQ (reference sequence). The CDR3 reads CASSPTPNRLNRYGYTF. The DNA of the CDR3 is TGTGCCAGCAGCCCAACACCGAACCGCCTTAATCGCTATGGCTACACCTTC.

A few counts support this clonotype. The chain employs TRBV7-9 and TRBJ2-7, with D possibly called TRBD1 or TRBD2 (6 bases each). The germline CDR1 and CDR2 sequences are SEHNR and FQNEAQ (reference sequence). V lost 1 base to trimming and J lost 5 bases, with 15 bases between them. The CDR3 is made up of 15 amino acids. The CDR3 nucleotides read TGTGCCAGCAGCTTAGAGGGGGGAATCTGGGACGAGCAGTACTTC. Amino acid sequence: CASSLEGGIWDEQYF.

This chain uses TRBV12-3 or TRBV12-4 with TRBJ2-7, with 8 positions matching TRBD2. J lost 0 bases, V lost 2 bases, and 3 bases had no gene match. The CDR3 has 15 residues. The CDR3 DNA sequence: TGTGCCAGCAGTTTACAGGCGGGAGGCTCCTACGAGCAGTACTTC. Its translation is CASSLQAGGSYEQYF.

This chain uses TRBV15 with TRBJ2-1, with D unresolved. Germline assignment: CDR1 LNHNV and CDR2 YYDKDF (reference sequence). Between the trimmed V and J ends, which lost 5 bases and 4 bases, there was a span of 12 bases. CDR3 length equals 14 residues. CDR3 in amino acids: CATSPSPRYNEQFF. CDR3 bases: TGTGCCACCAGCCCATCTCCCCGTTACAATGAGCAGTTCTTC.

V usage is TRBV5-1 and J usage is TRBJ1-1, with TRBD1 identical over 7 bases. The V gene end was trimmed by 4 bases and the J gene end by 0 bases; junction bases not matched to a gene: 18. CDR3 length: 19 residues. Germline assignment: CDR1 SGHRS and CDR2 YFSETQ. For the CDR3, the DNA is TGCGCCAGCAGCCACGACCCCAGGACAGGAGGCCTGATGAACACTGAAGCTTTCTTT. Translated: CASSHDPRTGGLMNTEAFF.

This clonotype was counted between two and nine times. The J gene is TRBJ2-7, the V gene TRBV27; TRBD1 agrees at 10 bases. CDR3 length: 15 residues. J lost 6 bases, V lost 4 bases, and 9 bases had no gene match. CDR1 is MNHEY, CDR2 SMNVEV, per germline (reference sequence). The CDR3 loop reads CASSSSDRGMREQYF. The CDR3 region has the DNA TGTGCCAGCAGTTCCTCGGACAGGGGGATGCGCGAGCAGTACTTC.

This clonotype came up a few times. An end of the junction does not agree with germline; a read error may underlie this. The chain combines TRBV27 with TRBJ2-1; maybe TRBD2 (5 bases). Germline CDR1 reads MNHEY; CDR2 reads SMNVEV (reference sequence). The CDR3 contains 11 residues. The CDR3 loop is CASSFGSGKIF. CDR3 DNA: TGTGCCAGCAGTTTTGGGAGTGGGAAGATCTTC.

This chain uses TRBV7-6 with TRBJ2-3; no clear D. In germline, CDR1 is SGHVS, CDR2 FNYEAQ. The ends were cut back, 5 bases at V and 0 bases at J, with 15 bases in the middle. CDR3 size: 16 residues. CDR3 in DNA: TGTGCCAGCAGCCCCCAGGCGGCAACTAGCACAGATACGCAGTATTTT. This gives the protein CASSPQAATSTDTQYF.

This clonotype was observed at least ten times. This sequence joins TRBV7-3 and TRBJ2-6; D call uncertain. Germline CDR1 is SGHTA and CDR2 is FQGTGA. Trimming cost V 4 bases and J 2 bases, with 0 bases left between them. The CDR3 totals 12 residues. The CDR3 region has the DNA TGTGCCAGCAGCTCTGGGGCCAACGTCCTGACTTTC. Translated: CASSSGANVLTF.

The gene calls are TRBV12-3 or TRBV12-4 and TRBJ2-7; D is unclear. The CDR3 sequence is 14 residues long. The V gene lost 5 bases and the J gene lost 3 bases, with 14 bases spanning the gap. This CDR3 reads CASSPPDGYYEQYF. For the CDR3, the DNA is TGTGCCAGCAGTCCCCCGGATGGTTACTACGAGCAGTACTTC.

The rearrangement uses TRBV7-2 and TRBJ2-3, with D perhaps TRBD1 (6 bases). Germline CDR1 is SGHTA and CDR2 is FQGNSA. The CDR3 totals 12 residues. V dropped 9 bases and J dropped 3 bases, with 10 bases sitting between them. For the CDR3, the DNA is TGTGCCAGAGGGGGAGATACAGATACGCAGTATTTT. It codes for CARGGDTDTQYF.

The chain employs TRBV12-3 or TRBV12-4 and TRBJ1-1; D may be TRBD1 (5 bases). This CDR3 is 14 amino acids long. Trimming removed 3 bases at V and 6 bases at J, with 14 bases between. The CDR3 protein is CASSLVQGPAEAFF. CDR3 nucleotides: TGTGCCAGCAGTTTGGTCCAGGGTCCCGCTGAAGCTTTCTTT.

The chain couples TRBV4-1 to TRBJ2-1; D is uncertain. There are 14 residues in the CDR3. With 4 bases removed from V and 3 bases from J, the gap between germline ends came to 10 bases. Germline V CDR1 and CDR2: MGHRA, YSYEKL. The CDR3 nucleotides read TGCGCCAGCAGCCGCCCCGTCGGCTACAATGAGCAGTTCTTC. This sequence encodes CASSRPVGYNEQFF.

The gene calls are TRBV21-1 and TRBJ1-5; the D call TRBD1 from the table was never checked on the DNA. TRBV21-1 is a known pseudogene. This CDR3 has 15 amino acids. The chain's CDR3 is CASSTPGQAYQPQHF. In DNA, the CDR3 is TGTGCCAGCAGCACTCCGGGACAGGCCTATCAGCCCCAGCATTTT.

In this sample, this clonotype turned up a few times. The CDR3 loop reads CASSQDRSGRAYNEQFF. As DNA, the CDR3 is TGTGCCAGCAGCCAAGATAGGAGCGGGAGGGCCTACAATGAGCAGTTCTTC. The rearrangement uses TRBV4-2 and TRBJ2-1; 10 bases map to TRBD2. After removal of 0 bases from V and 2 bases from J, the junction contained 4 bases not matched to a gene. CDR1 LGHNA and CDR2 YNFKEQ come from the germline V gene. The CDR3 has 17 amino acids.

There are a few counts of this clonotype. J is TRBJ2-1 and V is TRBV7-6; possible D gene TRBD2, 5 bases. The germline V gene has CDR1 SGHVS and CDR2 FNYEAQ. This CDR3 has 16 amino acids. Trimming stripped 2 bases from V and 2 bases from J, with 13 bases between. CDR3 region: CASSLFSSGPYNEQFF. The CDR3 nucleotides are TGTGCCAGCAGCTTATTTTCGAGCGGCCCCTACAATGAGCAGTTCTTC.

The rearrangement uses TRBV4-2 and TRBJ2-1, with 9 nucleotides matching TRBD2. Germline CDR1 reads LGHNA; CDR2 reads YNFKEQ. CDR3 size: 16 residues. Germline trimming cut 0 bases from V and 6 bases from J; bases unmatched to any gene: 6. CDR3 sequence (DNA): TGTGCCAGCAGCCAAGACCGGACTAGCGCCGTCAATGAGCAGTTCTTC. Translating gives CASSQDRTSAVNEQFF.

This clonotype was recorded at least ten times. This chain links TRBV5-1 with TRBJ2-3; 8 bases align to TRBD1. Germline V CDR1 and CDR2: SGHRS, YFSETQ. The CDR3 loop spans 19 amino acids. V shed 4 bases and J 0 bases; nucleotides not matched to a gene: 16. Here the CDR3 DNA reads TGCGCCAGCAGCCGAACAGGGACAGGCCCCCTCACTAGCACAGATACGCAGTATTTT. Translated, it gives CASSRTGTGPLTSTDTQYF.